The 20 T cell receptor beta chains below all came from one sample that was sequenced in a study of Tregs in tolerant kidney transplant recipients. Measured with immunoSEQ multiplex PCR; TCRdb has only the in-frame clones, and not every one. The sample consists of 200,000 to 300,000 clones, 84% of them appearing once. The specimen sequenced was CD4+ T cells from blood. These TCRs come from a human donor in good health.

V gene TRBV18 combines with J gene TRBJ2-5; 11 bases agree with TRBD1. The CDR3 consists of 16 residues. Germline CDR1 and CDR2: KGHSH and LQKENI. V lost 4 bases to trimming and J lost 4 bases; unmatched junction nucleotides: 8. The CDR3 protein is CASSRAGQGARETQYF. In nucleotides, the CDR3 is TGTGCCAGCTCACGGGCAGGACAGGGGGCTCGAGAGACCCAGTACTTC.

This chain joins TRBV7-3 and TRBJ2-1; TRBD2 matches 8 bases. This CDR3 comprises 16 residues. V lost 1 base to trimming and J lost 2 bases; unmatched junction nucleotides: 4. Germline V gene sequence: CDR1 SGHTA, CDR2 FQGTGA. Here the CDR3 DNA reads TGTGCCAGCAGCTTAATTGCGGGGGGACCCTACAATGAGCAGTTCTTC. Protein sequence: CASSLIAGGPYNEQFF.

V is TRBV2 and J is TRBJ2-7, with a possible D match to TRBD1 (6 bases). This CDR3 has 12 amino acids. The V end was cut by 5 bases, the J end by 5 bases, with 10 bases between. Germline values: CDR1 SNHLY, CDR2 FYNNEI. The CDR3 is CASSTYRDEQYF. CDR3 nucleotides: TGTGCCAGCAGTACATACAGGGACGAGCAGTACTTC.

The chain uses TRBV5-1 and TRBJ2-5, with TRBD1 matching over 7 bases. Germline CDR1 SGHRS, CDR2 YFSETQ. The CDR3 totals 14 residues. The trim removed 0 bases at V and 3 bases at J, leaving 2 bases unmatched. This CDR3 is CASSLDGQEETQYF. Here the CDR3 DNA reads TGCGCCAGCAGCTTGGACGGACAGGAAGAGACCCAGTACTTC.

The rearrangement joins TRBV21-1 to TRBJ2-2; TRBD2 was called by the table and not checked on the DNA. TRBV21-1 corresponds to a pseudogene. The CDR3 loop spans 16 amino acids. The CDR3 here is CASSKVTAGNTGELFF. The CDR3 nucleotides are TGTGCCAGCAGCAAAGTAACAGCGGGGAACACCGGGGAGCTGTTTTTT.

J is TRBJ2-7 and V is TRBV15; 7 bases line up with TRBD2. The germline V gene encodes CDR1 LNHNV and CDR2 YYDKDF (reference sequence). V lost 1 base, J lost 2 bases, and 2 bases stayed unmatched. There are 14 residues in the CDR3. For the CDR3, the DNA is TGTGCCACCAGCAGAGGAGCGGGGACCTACGAGCAGTACTTC. This sequence encodes CATSRGAGTYEQYF.

The V call is TRBV7-6, the J call TRBJ2-1, with D maybe TRBD1 (6 bases). Trimming pared 5 bases from V and 0 bases from J, leaving 11 bases between. The CDR3 totals 15 residues. Germline lookup yields CDR1 SGHVS and CDR2 FNYEAQ. CDR3 protein: CASSVGQSSYNEQFF. Here the CDR3 DNA reads TGTGCCAGCAGCGTAGGACAGAGCTCCTACAATGAGCAGTTCTTC.

In nucleotides, the CDR3 is TGCGCCAGCAGCTTGGACGGGACACTTGTTTCTGGGGCCAACGTCCTGACTTTC. Translating gives CASSLDGTLVSGANVLTF. The rearrangement joins TRBV5-1 to TRBJ2-6, with TRBD1 as a possible D gene (6 bases). V was clipped by 0 bases and J by 1 base, with 14 bases between them. Germline CDR1 SGHRS, CDR2 YFSETQ. The CDR3 has 18 amino acids.

The chain has TRBV6-5 and TRBJ1-1; D possibly corresponds to TRBD1 (5 bases). The CDR3 loop spans 13 amino acids. Germline V gene lookup returns CDR1 MNHEY and CDR2 SVGAGI. V lost 2 bases and J 4 bases, leaving 8 bases between the germline ends. This CDR3 reads CASSYLGGTEAFF. The CDR3 region has the DNA TGTGCCAGCAGTTACCTGGGGGGCACTGAAGCTTTCTTT.

The table lists this clone with a few counts. Additional DNA sequences in this sample encode the identical CDR3. The gene calls are TRBV5-1 and TRBJ2-5; 12 nucleotides match TRBD2. CDR1 is SGHRS and CDR2 is YFSETQ in the germline V gene. Trimming cost V 4 bases and J 5 bases; bases outside gene matches: 15. The CDR3 runs to 18 residues. CDR3 region: CASSTTGLAGGGPETQYF. The CDR3 DNA reads TGCGCCAGCAGCACGACGGGCCTAGCGGGAGGGGGGCCCGAGACCCAGTACTTC.

V is TRBV19 and J is TRBJ2-3; 8 bases line up with TRBD1. V lost 6 bases to trimming and J lost 6 bases; unmatched junction nucleotides: 8. CDR1 is LNHDA, CDR2 SQIVND, per germline (reference sequence). This CDR3 region has 14 residues. CDR3 sequence reads: CASSLTPGGDTQYF. The CDR3 DNA reads as TGTGCCAGTAGCTTAACGCCAGGGGGCGATACGCAGTATTTT.

The chain carries TRBV18 and TRBJ1-2; D remains ambiguous. Between the trimmed V and J ends, which lost 2 bases and 6 bases, there was a span of 10 bases. The germline V gene encodes CDR1 KGHSH and CDR2 LQKENI. CDR3 length: 13 amino acids. CDR3 in DNA: TGTGCCAGCTCACCAACATACGAGGATGGCTACACCTTC. Translating it yields CASSPTYEDGYTF.

This clone was seen a single time. The gene calls are TRBV6-5 and TRBJ1-1, with D unresolved. V was pared by 5 bases and J by 3 bases, with 16 bases between. The CDR3 covers 15 residues. CDR1 and CDR2 from the germline V gene are MNHEY and SVGAGI. The CDR3 DNA is TGTGCCAGCAGTCCTTTATACCCCGTGTACACTGAAGCTTTCTTT. It is translated as CASSPLYPVYTEAFF.

This sequence joins TRBV2 and TRBJ1-4; 8 nucleotides match TRBD1. The CDR3 has 14 residues. The V gene's germline CDR1 is SNHLY and CDR2 FYNNEI. V lost 6 bases to trimming and J lost 6 bases; unmatched junction nucleotides: 6. CDR3 residues: CASRALDRDEKLFF. CDR3 coding DNA: TGTGCCAGCAGGGCTTTGGACAGGGATGAAAAACTGTTTTTT.

The genes are TRBV5-1 and TRBJ2-5; no clear D. Germline V lookup: CDR1 SGHRS, CDR2 YFSETQ. The CDR3 consists of 14 residues. The V end was cut by 0 bases, the J end by 4 bases, with 10 bases between. Written as DNA, the CDR3 is TGCGCCAGCAGCTTGGCGGGCCGCCCAGAGACCCAGTACTTC. Its translation: CASSLAGRPETQYF.

In DNA, the CDR3 is TGTGCCACCAGCAGTGGCGGTACGGGGCTTGCCTACGAGCAGTACTTC. Protein product: CATSSGGTGLAYEQYF. This rearrangement joins TRBV15 to TRBJ2-7; the D gene could be TRBD1 or TRBD2 (5 bases each). The CDR3 is 16 amino acids. The V end lost 3 bases, the J end lost 2 bases, and 17 bases lay between the germline ends. CDR1 is LNHNV, CDR2 YYDKDF, per germline (reference sequence).

This chain uses TRBV7-2 with TRBJ1-5, with a tentative D call TRBD1 (5 bases). The CDR3 is 13 residues long. CDR1 is SGHTA and CDR2 is FQGNSA in the germline V gene. V shed 5 bases and J shed 5 bases, with 10 bases lying between them. The CDR3 DNA is TGTGCCAGCAGCCCTCAGGGTGATCAGCCCCAGCATTTT. Residues: CASSPQGDQPQHF.

The V call is TRBV4-1, the J call TRBJ2-2; D not resolved. The CDR3 is 16 amino acids. Trimming pared 1 base from V and 2 bases from J, leaving 11 bases between. From germline, CDR1 is MGHRA and CDR2 YSYEKL. CDR3 coding DNA: TGCGCCAGCAGCCAAGGCTCCAGGAGTAACACCGGGGAGCTGTTTTTT. This encodes CASSQGSRSNTGELFF.

This rearrangement joins TRBV10-3 to TRBJ2-7; TRBD2 matches at 7 bases. V gave up 10 bases and J gave up 0 bases; unmatched junction bases: 6. The CDR3 totals 13 residues. Germline loops: CDR1 ENHRY, CDR2 SYGVKD. CDR3 residues: CATTSGASYEQYF. The CDR3 DNA follows: TGTGCCACTACCAGCGGGGCCTCCTACGAGCAGTACTTC.

The CDR3 is CAWDLQGDIKLAKNIQYF. As DNA, the CDR3 is TGTGCCTGGGACCTACAGGGGGATATTAAACTAGCCAAAAACATTCAGTACTTC. This rearrangement joins TRBV30 to TRBJ2-4; TRBD1 aligns across 8 bases. Germline CDR1 is GTSNPN and CDR2 is SVGIG (reference sequence). The junction had 15 bases not matched to a gene; V was cut back by 5 bases and J by 0 bases. The CDR3 is 18 residues long.